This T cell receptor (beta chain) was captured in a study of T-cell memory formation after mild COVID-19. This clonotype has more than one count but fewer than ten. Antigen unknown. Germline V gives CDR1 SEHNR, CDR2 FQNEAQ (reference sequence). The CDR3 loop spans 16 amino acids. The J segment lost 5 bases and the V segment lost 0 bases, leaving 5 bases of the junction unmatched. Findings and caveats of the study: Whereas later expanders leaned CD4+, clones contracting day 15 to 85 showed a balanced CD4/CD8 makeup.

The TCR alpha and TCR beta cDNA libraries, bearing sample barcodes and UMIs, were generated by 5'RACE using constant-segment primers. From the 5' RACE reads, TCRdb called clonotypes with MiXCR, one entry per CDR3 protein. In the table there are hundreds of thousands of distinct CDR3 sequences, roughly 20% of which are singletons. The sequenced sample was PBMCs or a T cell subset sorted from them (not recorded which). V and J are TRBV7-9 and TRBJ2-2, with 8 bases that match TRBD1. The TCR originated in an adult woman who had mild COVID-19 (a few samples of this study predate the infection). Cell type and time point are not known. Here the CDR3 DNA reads TGTGCCAGCAGCTTAGCGTGGACAGGGTGGACCGGGGAGCTGTTTTTT. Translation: CASSLAWTGWTGELFF.